This T cell receptor (beta chain) was sequenced in a study of CD8 T cells in Susac syndrome. Trimming shortened V by 4 bases and J by 4 bases, and 11 bases separated the two germline ends. The CDR3 contains 13 residues. Looked up from germline, CDR1 is SGHDT and CDR2 is YYEEEE. After extraction with the RNeasy kit, roughly 0.5 to 1 ug of the RNA was reverse transcribed using random hexamers. Amplification of TCR beta CDR3 by immunoSEQ multiplex PCR spanned 54 Vbeta and 13 Jbeta. Each CDR3 protein gets one entry after TCRdb re-called the immunoSEQ multiplex PCR reads with MiXCR. The repertoire consists of about 300,000 distinct CDR3 sequences, with roughly 90% occurring once and the leading ten covering 0.18%.

The rearrangement links TRBV5-6 to TRBJ1-2; D is undetermined. This TCR was recovered from a human donor with multiple sclerosis. Sequencing was done on a sample of CD8+ T cells from PBMCs. The CDR3 sequence: CASSPRSGYGYTF. In DNA, the CDR3 is TGTGCCAGCAGCCCCCGATCCGGCTATGGCTACACCTTC.